Sequencing of this TCR beta chain was carried out in a study of shared clonotypes between healthy human individuals. CDR1 LNHDA and CDR2 SQIVND come from the germline V gene (reference sequence). V was cut by 7 bases and J by 4 bases, with 16 bases left in between. The CDR3 is 14 amino acids. Those who donated were healthy HIV-negative adults, with no recent acute infections or vaccinations reported. Within Nashville, Tennessee resided all donors, each a Caucasian adult. Method: immunoSEQ multiplex PCR; TCRdb's copy keeps in-frame clones and lacks some. The profile shows a few million clones, approximately 93% of them singletons.

The source material was naive CD4+ T cells from PBMCs. Subset described: CD45RA+ positively selected. This receptor was taken from a man aged 18 to 30 in good health. Some clones in this sample may be carry-over from other donors' samples. V usage is TRBV19 and J usage is TRBJ1-2; D remains ambiguous. CDR3 sequence (DNA): TGTGCCAGTACCCCCGGTCAGCTGGGCTATGGCTACACCTTC. Translated, it gives CASTPGQLGYGYTF.